This T cell receptor (beta chain) was captured in a study of blood T cell repertoires in COVID-19. Per the germline V gene, CDR1 is MDHEN and CDR2 is SYDVKM. V dropped 6 bases and J dropped 0 bases, with 6 bases sitting between them. The CDR3 runs to 13 residues. TCRdb's table, derived via immunoSEQ multiplex PCR, lists solely in-frame clones and lacks some. This table holds 130,000 to 150,000 clones, 70% to 90% found once. The source of this sequence is a woman between 50 and 59 years old with acute or convalescent COVID-19. Input material: peripheral blood. The V call is TRBV28, the J call TRBJ1-5; D is unclear. The DNA of the CDR3 is TGTGCCAGCAGCGTGTATAGCAATCAGCCCCAGCATTTT. Translated, it gives CASSVYSNQPQHF.